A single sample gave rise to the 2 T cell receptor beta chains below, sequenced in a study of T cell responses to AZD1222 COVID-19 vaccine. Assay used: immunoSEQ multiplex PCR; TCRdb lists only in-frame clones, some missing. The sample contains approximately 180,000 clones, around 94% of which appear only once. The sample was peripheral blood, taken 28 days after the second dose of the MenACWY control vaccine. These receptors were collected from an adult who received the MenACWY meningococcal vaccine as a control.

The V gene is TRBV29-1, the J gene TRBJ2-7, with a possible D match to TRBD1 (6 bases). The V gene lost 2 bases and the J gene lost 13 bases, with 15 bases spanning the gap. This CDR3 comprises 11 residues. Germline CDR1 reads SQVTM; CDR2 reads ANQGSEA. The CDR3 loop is CSVETGQQYYF. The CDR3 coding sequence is TGCAGCGTTGAAACCGGACAGCAGTACTACTTC.

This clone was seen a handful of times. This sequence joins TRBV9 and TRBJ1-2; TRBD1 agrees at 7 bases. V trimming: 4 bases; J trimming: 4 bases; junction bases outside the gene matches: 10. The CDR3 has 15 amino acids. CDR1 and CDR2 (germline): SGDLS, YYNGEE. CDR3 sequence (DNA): TGTGCCAGCAGCCTAGGGGACAGCAGTGGCTATGGCTACACCTTC. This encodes CASSLGDSSGYGYTF. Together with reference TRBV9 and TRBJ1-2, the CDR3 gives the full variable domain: DSGVTQTPKHLITATGQRVTLRCSPRSGDLSVYWYQQSLDQGLQFLIQYYNGEERAKGNILERFSAQQFPDLHSELNLSSLELGDSALYFCASSLGDSSGYGYTFGSGTRLTVV.